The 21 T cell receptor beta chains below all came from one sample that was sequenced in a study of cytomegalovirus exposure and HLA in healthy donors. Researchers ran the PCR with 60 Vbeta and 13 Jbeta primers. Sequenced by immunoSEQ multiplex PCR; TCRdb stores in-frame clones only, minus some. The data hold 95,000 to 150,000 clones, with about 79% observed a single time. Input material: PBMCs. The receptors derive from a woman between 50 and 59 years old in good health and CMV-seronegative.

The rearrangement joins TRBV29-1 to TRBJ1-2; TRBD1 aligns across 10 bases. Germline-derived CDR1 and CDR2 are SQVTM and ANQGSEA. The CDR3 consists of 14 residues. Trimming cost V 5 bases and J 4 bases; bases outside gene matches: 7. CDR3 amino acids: CSVKKGTGAYGYTF. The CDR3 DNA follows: TGCAGCGTTAAAAAGGGGACAGGGGCCTATGGCTACACCTTC.

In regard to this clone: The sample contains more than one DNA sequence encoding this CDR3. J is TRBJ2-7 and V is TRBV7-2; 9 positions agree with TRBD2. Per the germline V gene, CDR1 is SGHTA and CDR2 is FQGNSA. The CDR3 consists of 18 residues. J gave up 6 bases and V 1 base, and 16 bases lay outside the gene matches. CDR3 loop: CASSLVRGGRGPWSEQYF. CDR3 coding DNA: TGTGCCAGCAGCTTAGTTCGAGGCGGGAGGGGTCCCTGGAGCGAGCAGTACTTC. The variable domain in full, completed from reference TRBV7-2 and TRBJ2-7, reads GAGVSQSPSNKVTEKGKDVELRCDPISGHTALYWYRQSLGQGLEFLIYFQGNSAPDKSGLPSDRFSAERTGGSVSTLTIQRTQQEDSAVYLCASSLVRGGRGPWSEQYFGPGTRLTVT.

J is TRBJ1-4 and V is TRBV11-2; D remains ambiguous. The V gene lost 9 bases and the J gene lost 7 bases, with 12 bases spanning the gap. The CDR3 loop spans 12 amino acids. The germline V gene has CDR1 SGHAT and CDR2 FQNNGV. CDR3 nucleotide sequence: TGTGCCAGTTCCCGTTCGAGTGAAAAACTGTTTTTT. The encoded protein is CASSRSSEKLFF.

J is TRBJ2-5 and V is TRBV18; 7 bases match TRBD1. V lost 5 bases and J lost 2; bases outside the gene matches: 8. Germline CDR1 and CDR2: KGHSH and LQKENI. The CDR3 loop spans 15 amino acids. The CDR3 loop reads CASSSGSTGQETQYF. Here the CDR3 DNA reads TGTGCCAGCTCATCGGGTTCGACAGGGCAAGAGACCCAGTACTTC.

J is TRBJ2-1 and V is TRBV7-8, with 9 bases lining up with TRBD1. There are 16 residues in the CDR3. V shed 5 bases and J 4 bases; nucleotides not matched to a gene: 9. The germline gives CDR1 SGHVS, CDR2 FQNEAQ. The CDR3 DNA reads TGTGCCAGCAGCCAAGACTTGGGACAGGGATACAATGAGCAGTTCTTC. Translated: CASSQDLGQGYNEQFF.

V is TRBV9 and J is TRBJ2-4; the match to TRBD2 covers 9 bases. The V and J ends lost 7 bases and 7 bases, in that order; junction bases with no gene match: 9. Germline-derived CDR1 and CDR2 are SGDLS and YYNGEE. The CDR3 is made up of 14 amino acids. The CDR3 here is CASEAREGPNIQYF. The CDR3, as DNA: TGTGCCAGCGAGGCGCGGGAGGGCCCGAACATTCAGTACTTC. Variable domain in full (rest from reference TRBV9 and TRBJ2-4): DSGVTQTPKHLITATGQRVTLRCSPRSGDLSVYWYQQSLDQGLQFLIQYYNGEERAKGNILERFSAQQFPDLHSELNLSSLELGDSALYFCASEAREGPNIQYFGAGTRLSVL.

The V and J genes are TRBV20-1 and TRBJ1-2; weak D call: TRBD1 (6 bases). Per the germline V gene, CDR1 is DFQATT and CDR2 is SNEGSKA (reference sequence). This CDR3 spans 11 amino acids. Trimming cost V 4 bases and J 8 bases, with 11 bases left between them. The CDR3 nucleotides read TGCAGTGCTATAAGCACAGGGGGCTACACCTTC. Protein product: CSAISTGGYTF.

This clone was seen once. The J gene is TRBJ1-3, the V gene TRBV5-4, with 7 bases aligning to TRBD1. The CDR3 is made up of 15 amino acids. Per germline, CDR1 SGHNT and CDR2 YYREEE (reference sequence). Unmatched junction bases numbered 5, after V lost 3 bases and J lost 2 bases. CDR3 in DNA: TGTGCCAGCAGCTCTTCAACAGGGGCTGGAAACACCATATATTTT. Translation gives CASSSSTGAGNTIYF.

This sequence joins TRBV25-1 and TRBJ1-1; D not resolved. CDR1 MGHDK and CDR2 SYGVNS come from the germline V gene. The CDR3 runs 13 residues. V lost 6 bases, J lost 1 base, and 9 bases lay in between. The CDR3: CASSKGANTEAFF. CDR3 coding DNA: TGTGCCAGCAGCAAGGGAGCGAACACTGAAGCTTTCTTT.

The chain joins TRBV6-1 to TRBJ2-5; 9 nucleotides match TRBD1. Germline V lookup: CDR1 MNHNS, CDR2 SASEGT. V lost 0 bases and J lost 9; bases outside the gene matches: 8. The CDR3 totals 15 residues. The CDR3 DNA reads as TGTGCCAGCAGTGAAGCGGGACAGGGTTGGGAGGCCCAGTACTTC. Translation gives CASSEAGQGWEAQYF.

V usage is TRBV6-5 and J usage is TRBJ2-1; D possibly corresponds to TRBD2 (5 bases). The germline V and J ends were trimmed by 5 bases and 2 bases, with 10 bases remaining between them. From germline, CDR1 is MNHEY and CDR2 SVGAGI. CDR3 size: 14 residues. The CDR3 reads CASSLAGPYNEQFF. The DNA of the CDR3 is TGTGCCAGCAGTCTTGCGGGCCCCTACAATGAGCAGTTCTTC.

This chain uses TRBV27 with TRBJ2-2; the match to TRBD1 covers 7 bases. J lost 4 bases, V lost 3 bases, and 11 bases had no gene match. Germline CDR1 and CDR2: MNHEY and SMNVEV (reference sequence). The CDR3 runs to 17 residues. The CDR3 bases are TGTGCCAGCAGTTTGGACGGACAGGTAGACATCACCGGGGAGCTGTTTTTT. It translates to CASSLDGQVDITGELFF.

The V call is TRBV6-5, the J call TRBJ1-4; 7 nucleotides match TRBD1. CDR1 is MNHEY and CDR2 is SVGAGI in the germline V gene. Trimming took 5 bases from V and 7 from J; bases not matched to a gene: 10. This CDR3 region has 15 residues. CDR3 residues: CASSGSTGTVEKLFF. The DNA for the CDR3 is TGTGCCAGCAGTGGGTCGACAGGGACGGTTGAAAAACTGTTTTTT.

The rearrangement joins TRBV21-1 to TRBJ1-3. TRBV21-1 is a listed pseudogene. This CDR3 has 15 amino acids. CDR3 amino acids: CASITNGDSGNTIYF. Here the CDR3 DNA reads TGTGCCAGCATCACCAACGGGGACTCTGGAAACACCATATATTTT.

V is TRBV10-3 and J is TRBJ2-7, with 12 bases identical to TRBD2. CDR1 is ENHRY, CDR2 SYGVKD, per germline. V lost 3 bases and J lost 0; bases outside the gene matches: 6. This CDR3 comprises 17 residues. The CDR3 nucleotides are TGTGCCATCAGTGAACCAGGACTAGCGGGACTCTCCTACGAGCAGTACTTC. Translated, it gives CAISEPGLAGLSYEQYF.

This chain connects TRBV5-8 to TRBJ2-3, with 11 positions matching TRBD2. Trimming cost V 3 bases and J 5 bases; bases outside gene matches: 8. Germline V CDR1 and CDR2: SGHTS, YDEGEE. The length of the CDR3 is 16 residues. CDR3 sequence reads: CASSWGTSGGGDTQYF. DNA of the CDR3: TGTGCCAGCAGCTGGGGGACTAGCGGAGGGGGAGATACGCAGTATTTT.

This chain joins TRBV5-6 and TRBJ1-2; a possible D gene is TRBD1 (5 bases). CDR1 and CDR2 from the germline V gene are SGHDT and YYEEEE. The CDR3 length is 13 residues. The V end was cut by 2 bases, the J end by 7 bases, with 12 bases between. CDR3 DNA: TGTGCCAGCAGCTTTGGCCAGGGTGCTGGCTACACCTTC. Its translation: CASSFGQGAGYTF.

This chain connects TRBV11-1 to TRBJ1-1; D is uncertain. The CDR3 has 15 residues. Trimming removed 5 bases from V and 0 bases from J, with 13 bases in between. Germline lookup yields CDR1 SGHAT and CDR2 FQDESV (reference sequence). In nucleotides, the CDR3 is TGTGCCAGCAGCCGAAACGGACTCATGAACACTGAAGCTTTCTTT. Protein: CASSRNGLMNTEAFF. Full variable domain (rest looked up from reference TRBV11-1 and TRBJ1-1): EAEVAQSPRYKITEKSQAVAFWCDPISGHATLYWYRQILGQGPELLVQFQDESVVDDSQLPKDRFSAERLKGVDSTLKIQPAELGDSAMYLCASSRNGLMNTEAFFGQGTRLTVV.

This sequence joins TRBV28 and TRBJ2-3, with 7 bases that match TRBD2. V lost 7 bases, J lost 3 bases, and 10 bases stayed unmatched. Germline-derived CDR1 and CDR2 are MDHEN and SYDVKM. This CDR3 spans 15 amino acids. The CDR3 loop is CASNSGGRGTDTQYF. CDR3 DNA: TGTGCCAGCAACTCCGGGGGGAGAGGGACAGATACGCAGTATTTT. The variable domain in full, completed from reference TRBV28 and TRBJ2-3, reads DVKVTQSSRYLVKRTGEKVFLECVQDMDHENMFWYRQDPGLGLRLIYFSYDVKMKEKGDIPEGYSVSREKKERFSLILESASTNQTSMYLCASNSGGRGTDTQYFGPGTRLTVL.

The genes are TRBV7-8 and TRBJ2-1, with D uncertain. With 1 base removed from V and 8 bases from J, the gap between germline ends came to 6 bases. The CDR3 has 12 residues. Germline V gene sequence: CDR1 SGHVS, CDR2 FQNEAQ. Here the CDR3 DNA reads TGTGCCAGCAGCTTAGAACTTCATGAGCAGTTCTTC. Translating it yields CASSLELHEQFF.

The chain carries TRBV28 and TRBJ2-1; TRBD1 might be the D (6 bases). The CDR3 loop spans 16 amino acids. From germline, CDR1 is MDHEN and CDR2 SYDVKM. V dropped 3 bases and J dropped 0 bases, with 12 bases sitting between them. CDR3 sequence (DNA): TGTGCCAGCAGTTTCTCCCAGGGGAGCTCCTACAATGAGCAGTTCTTC. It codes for CASSFSQGSSYNEQFF.